The clone carrying this T cell receptor beta chain was counted between two and nine times. Its antigen is not known. The unexposed donors gave CD4+ T cells in about 2011-2019, prior to COVID-19. CD4+ T cells were isolated from the cells after 10 days of culture. Unexposed-donor CD4+ T cells were probed with SARS-CoV-2 S/N and four cold-coronavirus spikes, cells permitting. Some 1.9 million PBMCs per well were cultured with approximately 10 IU/ml IL-2. This sample is part of a study of CD4 T cells in relation to SARS-CoV-2 and coronaviruses. Regarding the study as a whole: Crossreactivity was assessed only for spike protein, not other viral proteins.

Profiled with immunoSEQ multiplex PCR; TCRdb holds only in-frame clones, not every one. The table records about 17,000 clones, around 80% of them present only once. V lost 2 bases to trimming and J lost 5 bases, with 19 bases between them. From germline, CDR1 is SGHTA and CDR2 FQGNSA. The CDR3 consists of 17 residues. The sample taken for sequencing was CD4+ T cells from PBMCs, cultured in vitro. The receptor comes from a human donor in good health. The rearrangement uses TRBV7-2 and TRBJ2-1; D remains unclear. The CDR3 DNA reads TGTGCCAGCAGCTTACGGGCTCAACAGTTGAGGCACAATGAGCAGTTCTTC. Its translation: CASSLRAQQLRHNEQFF.